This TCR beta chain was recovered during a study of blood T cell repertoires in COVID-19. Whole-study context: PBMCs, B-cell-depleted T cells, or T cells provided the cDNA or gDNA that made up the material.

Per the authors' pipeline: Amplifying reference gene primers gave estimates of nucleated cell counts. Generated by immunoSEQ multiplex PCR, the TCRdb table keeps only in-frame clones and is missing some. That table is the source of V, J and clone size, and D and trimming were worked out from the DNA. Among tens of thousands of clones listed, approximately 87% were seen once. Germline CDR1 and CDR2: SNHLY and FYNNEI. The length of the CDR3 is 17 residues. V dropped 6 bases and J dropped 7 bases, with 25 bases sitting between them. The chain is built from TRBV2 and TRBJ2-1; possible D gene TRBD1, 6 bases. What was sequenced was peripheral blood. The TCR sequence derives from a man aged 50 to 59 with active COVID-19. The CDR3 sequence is CASRNWMSGRGGNEQFF. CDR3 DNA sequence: TGTGCCAGCAGAAACTGGATGAGCGGAAGAGGGGGAAATGAGCAGTTCTTC.